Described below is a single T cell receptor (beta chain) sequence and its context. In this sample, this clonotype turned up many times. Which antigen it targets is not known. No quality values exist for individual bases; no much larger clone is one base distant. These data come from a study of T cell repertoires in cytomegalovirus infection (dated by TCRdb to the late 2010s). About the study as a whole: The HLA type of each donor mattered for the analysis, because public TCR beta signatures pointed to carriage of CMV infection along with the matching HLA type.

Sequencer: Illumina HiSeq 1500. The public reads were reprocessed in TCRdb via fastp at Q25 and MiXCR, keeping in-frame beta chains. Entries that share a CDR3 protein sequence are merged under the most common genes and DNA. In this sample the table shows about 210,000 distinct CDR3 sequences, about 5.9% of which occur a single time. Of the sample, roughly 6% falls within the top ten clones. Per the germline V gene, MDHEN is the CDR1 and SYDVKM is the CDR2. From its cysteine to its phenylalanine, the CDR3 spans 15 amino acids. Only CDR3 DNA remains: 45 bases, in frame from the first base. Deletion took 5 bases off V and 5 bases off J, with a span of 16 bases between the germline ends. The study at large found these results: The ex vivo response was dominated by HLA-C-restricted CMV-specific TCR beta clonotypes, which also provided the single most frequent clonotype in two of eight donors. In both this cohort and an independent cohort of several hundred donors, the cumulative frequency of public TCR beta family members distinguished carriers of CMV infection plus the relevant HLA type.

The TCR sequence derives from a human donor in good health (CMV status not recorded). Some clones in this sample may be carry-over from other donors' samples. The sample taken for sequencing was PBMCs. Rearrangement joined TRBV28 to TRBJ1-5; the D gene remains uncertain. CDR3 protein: CASSNPLLRDQPQHF. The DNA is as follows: TGTGCCAGCAGTAACCCCCTCCTCCGAGATCAGCCCCAGCATTTT.